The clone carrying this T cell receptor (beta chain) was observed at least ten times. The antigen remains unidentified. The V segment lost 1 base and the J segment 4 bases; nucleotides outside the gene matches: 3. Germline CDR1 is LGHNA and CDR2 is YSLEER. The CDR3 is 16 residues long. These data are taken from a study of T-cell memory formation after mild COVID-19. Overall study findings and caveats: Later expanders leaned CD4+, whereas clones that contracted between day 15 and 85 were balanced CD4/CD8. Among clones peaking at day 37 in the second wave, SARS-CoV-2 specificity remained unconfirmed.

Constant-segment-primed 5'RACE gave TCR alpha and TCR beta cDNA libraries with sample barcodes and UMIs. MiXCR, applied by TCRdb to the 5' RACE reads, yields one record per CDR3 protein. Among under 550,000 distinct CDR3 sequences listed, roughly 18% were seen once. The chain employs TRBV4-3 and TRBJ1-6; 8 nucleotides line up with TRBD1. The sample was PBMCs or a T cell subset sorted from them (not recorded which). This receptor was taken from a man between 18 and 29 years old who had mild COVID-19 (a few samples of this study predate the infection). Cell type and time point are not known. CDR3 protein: CASSQGTGRYNSPLHF. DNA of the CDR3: TGCGCCAGCAGCCAAGGGACAGGGAGGTATAATTCACCCCTCCACTTT.